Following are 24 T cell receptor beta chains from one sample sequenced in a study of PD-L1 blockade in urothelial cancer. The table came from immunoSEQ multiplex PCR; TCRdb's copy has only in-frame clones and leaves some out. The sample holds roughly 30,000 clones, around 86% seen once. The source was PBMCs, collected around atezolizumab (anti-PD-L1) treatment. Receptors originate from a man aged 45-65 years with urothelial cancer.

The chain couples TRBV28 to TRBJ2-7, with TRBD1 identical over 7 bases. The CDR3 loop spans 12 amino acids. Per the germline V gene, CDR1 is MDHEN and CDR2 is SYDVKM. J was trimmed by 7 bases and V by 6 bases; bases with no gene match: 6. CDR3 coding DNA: TGTGCCAGCAGGACAGGGTGGAAAGAGCAGTACTTC. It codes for CASRTGWKEQYF.

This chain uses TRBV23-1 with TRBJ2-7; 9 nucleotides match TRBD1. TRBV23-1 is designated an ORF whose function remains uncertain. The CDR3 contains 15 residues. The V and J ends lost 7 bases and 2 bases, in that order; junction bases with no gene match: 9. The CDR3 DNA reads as TGCGCCAGCACCCAACCCCGACAGGGGGCCTACGAGCAGTACTTC. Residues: CASTQPRQGAYEQYF.

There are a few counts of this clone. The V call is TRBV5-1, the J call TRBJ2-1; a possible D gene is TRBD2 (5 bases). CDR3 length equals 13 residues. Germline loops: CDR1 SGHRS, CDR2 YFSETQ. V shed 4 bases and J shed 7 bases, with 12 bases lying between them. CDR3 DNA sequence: TGCGCCAGCAGCGACCCGGGGAGAAATGAGCAGTTCTTC. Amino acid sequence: CASSDPGRNEQFF.

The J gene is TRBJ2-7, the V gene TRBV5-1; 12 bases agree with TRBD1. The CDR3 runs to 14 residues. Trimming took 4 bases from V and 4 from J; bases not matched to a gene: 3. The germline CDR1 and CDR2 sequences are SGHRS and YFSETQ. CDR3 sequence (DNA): TGCGCCAGCAGCCGGGACAGGGGGCTTTACGAGCAGTACTTC. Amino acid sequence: CASSRDRGLYEQYF.

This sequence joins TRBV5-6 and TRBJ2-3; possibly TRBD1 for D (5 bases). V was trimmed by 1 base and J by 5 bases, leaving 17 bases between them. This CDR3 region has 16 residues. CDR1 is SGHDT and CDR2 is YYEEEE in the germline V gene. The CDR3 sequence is CASSLPGSGIVDTQYF. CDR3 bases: TGTGCCAGCAGCTTGCCAGGGTCAGGCATTGTAGATACGCAGTATTTT. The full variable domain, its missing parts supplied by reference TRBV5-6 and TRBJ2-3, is DAGVTQSPTHLIKTRGQQVTLRCSPKSGHDTVSWYQQALGQGPQFIFQYYEEEERQRGNFPDRFSGHQFPNYSSELNVNALLLGDSALYLCASSLPGSGIVDTQYFGPGTRLTVL.

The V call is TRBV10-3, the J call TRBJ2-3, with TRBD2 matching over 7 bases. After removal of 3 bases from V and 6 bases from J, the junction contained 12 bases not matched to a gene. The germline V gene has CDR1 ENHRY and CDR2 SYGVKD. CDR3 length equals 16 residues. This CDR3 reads CAISDWALGRGDTQYF. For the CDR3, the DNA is TGTGCCATCAGTGACTGGGCCCTCGGGCGGGGGGATACGCAGTATTTT.

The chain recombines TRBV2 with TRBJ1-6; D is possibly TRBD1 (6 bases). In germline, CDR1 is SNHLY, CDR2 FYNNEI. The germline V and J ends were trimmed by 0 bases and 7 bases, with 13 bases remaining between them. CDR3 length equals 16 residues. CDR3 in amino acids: CASSEARGGRNSPLHF. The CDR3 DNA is TGTGCCAGCAGTGAAGCGAGAGGGGGACGGAATTCACCCCTCCACTTT.

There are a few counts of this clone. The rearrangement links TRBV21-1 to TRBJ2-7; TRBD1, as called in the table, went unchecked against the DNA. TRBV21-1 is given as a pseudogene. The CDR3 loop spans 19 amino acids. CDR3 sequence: CASKNPGQGALTGTYEQYF. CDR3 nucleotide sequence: TGTGCCAGCAAAAACCCGGGACAGGGGGCACTTACGGGAACCTACGAGCAGTACTTC.

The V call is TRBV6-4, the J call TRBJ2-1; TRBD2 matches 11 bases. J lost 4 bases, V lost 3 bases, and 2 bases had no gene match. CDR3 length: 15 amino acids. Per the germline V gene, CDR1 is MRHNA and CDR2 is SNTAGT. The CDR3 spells CASSETSGEYNEQFF. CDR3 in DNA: TGTGCCAGCAGTGAGACTAGCGGGGAGTACAATGAGCAGTTCTTC.

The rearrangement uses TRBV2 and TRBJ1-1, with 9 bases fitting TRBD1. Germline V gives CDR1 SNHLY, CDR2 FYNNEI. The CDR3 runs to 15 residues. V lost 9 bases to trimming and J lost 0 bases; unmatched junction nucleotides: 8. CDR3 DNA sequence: TGTGCCAGGGACACAGGGGGCCTCATGAACACTGAAGCTTTCTTT. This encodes CARDTGGLMNTEAFF.

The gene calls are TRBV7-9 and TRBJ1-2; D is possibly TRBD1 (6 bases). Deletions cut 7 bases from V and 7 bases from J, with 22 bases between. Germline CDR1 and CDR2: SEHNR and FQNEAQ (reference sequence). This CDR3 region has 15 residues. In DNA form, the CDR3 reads TGTGCCAGCACCAAAAGCGGGGGGCGCGGTAGTGGCTACACCTTC. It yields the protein CASTKSGGRGSGYTF.

The CDR3 DNA sequence: TGCGCCAGCAGTGTGCGGGGTTTCAATGAGCAGTTCTTC. Encoded protein: CASSVRGFNEQFF. The J gene is TRBJ2-1, the V gene TRBV10-2; weak D call: TRBD2 (6 bases). The germline gives CDR1 WSHSY, CDR2 SAAADI. This CDR3 is 13 amino acids long. Trimming cost V 4 bases and J 6 bases, with 10 bases left between them.

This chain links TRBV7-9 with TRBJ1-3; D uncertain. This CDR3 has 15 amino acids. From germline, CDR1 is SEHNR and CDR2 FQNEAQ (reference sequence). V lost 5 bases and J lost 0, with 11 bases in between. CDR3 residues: CASSTTPSSGNTIYF. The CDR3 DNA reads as TGTGCCAGCAGCACGACTCCCAGCTCTGGAAACACCATATATTTT.

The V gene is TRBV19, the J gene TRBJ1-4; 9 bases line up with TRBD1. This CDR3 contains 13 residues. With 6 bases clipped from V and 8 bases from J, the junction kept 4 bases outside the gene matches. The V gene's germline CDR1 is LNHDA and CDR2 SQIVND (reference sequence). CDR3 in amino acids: CASRGQGGEKLFF. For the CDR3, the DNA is TGTGCCAGTAGGGGACAGGGTGGCGAAAAACTGTTTTTT.

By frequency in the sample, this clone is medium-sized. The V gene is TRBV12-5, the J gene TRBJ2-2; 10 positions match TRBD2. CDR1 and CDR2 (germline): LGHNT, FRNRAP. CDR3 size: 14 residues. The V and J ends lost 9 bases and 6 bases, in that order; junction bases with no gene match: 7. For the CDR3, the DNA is TGTGCTAGCCGCCCCGGGACTAGCGCCGGGGAGCTGTTTTTT. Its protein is CASRPGTSAGELFF. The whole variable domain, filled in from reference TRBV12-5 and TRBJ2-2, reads DARVTQTPRHKVTEMGQEVTMRCQPILGHNTVFWYRQTMMQGLELLAYFRNRAPLDDSGMPKDRFSAEMPDATLATLKIQPSEPRDSAVYFCASRPGTSAGELFFGEGSRLTVL.

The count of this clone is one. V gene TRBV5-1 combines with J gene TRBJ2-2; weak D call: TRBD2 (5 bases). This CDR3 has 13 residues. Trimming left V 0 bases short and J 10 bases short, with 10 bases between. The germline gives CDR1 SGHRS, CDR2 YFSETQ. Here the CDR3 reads CASSLGSGKELFF. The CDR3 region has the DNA TGCGCCAGCAGCTTGGGCAGCGGAAAGGAGCTGTTTTTT.

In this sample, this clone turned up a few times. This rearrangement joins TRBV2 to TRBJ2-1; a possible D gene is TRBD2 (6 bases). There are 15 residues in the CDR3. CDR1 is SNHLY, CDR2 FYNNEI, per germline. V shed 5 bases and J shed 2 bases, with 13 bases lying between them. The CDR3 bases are TGTGCCAGCAGTCCCGGGACTCCTACCTACAATGAGCAGTTCTTC. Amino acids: CASSPGTPTYNEQFF.

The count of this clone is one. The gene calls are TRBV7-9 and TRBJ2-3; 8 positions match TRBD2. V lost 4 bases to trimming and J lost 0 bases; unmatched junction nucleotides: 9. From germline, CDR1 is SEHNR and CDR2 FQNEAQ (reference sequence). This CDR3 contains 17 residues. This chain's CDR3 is CASSSLLRGGSTDTQYF. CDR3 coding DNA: TGTGCCAGCAGCTCCTTGCTTCGGGGGGGGAGCACAGATACGCAGTATTTT.

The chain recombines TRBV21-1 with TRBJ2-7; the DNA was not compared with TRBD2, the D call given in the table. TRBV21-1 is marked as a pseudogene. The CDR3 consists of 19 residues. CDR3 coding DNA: TGTGCCAGCAGCAAGGCTAAGACCGTCAGACTAGCACGCTTCTACGAGCAGTACTTC. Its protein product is CASSKAKTVRLARFYEQYF.

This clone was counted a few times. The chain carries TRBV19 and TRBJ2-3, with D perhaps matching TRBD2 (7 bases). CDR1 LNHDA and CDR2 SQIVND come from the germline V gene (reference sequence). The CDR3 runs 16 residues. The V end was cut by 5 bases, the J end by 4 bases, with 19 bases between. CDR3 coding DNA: TGTGCCAGTAGTCCCTCTGGGGGGGGCGCGGCAGATACGCAGTATTTT. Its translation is CASSPSGGGAADTQYF.

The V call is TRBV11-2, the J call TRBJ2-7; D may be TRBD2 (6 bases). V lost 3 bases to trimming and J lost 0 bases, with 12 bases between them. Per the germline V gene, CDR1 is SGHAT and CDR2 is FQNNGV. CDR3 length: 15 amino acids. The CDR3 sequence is CASSLGGLVSYEQYF. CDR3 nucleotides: TGTGCCAGCAGCTTGGGGGGACTTGTCTCCTACGAGCAGTACTTC.

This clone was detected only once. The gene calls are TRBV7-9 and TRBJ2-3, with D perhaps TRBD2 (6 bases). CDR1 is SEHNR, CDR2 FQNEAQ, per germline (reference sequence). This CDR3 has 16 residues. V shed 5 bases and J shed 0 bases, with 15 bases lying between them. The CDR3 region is CASSDNVRDSTDTQYF. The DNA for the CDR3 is TGTGCCAGCAGCGATAACGTGCGGGATAGCACAGATACGCAGTATTTT.

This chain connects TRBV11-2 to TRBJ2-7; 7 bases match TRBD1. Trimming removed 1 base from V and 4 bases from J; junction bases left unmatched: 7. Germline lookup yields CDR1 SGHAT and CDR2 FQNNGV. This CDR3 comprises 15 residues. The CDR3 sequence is CASSLGRDSVYEQYF. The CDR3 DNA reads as TGTGCCAGCAGCTTAGGCCGGGACAGTGTGTACGAGCAGTACTTC.

CDR3 residues: CASSLVLAGGQETQYF. CDR3 nucleotides: TGCGCCAGCAGCTTGGTACTAGCGGGGGGGCAAGAGACCCAGTACTTC. The gene calls are TRBV5-1 and TRBJ2-5, with TRBD2 matching over 13 bases. With 0 bases clipped from V and 2 bases from J, the junction kept 1 base outside the gene matches. The CDR3 length is 16 residues. The germline V gene has CDR1 SGHRS and CDR2 YFSETQ.